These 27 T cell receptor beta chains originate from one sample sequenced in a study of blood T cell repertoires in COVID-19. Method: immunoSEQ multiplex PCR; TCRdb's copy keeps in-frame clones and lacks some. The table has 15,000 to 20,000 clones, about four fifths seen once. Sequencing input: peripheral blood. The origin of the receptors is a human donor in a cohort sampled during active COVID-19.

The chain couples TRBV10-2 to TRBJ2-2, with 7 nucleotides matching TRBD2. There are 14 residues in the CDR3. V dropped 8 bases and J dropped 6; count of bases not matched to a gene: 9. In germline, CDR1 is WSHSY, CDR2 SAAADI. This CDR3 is CASHPRGTAGELFF. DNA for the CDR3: TGCGCCAGCCACCCGCGGGGGACCGCCGGGGAGCTGTTTTTT.

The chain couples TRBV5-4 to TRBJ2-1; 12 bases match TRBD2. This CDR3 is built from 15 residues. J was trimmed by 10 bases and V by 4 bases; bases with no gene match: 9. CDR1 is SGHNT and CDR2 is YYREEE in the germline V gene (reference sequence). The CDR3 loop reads CASSQYGLAGREQFF. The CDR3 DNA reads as TGTGCCAGCAGCCAGTACGGACTAGCGGGAAGGGAGCAGTTCTTC.

CDR3 DNA: TGTGCCAGCAGCCTCCCGGAGGGGGCGTCTTATGAGCAGTTCTTC. It translates to CASSLPEGASYEQFF. The chain recombines TRBV5-4 with TRBJ2-1, with D possibly matching TRBD1 (7 bases). Germline V gives CDR1 SGHNT, CDR2 YYREEE (reference sequence). V was shortened by 4 bases and J by 8 bases, with 19 bases between the two germline ends. This CDR3 region has 15 residues. Together with reference TRBV5-4 and TRBJ2-1, the CDR3 gives the full variable domain: ETGVTQSPTHLIKTRGQQVTLRCSSQSGHNTVSWYQQALGQGPQFIFQYYREEENGRGNFPPRFSGLQFPNYSSELNVNALELDDSALYLCASSLPEGASYEQFFGPGTRLTVL.

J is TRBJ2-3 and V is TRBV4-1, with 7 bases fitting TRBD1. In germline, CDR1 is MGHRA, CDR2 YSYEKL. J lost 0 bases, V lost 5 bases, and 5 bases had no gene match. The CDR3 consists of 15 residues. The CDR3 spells CASSFDRASTDTQYF. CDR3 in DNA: TGCGCCAGCAGCTTCGACAGGGCGAGCACAGATACGCAGTATTTT.

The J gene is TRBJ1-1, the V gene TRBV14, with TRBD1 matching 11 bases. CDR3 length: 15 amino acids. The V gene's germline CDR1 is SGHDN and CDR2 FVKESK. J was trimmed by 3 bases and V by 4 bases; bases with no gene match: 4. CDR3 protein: CASSPRTGGHTEAFF. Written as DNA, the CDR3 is TGTGCCAGCAGCCCGCGGACAGGGGGCCACACTGAAGCTTTCTTT.

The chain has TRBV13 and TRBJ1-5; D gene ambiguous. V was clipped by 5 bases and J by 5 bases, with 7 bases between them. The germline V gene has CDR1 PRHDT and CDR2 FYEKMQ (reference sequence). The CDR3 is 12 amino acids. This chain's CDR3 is CASSAGDQPQHF. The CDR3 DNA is TGTGCCAGCAGCGCCGGGGATCAGCCCCAGCATTTT.

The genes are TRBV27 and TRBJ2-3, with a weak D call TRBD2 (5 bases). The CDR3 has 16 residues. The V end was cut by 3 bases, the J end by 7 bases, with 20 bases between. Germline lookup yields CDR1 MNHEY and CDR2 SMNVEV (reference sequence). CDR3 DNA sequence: TGTGCCAGCAGTTTCGGTGGGAGTAGGTCTACCTATACGCAGTATTTT. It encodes CASSFGGSRSTYTQYF.

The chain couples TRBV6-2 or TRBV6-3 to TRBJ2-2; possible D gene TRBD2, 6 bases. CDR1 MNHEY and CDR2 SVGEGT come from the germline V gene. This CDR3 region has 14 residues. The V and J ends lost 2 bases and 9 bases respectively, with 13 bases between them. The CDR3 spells CASSYEEGSWELFF. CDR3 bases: TGTGCCAGCAGTTACGAGGAGGGCAGTTGGGAGCTGTTTTTT.

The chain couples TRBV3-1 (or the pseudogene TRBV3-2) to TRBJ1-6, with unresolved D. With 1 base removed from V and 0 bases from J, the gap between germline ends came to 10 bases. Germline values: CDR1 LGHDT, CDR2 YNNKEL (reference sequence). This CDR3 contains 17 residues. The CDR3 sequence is CASSQGQWSSYNSPLHF. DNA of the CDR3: TGTGCCAGCAGCCAAGGTCAGTGGAGCTCCTATAATTCACCCCTCCACTTT.

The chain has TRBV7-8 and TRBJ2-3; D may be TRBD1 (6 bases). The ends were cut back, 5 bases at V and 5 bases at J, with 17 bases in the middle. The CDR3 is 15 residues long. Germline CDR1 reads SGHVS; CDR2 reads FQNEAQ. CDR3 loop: CASSADPGHRDTQYF. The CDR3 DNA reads TGTGCCAGCAGCGCCGATCCGGGACACCGAGATACGCAGTATTTT.

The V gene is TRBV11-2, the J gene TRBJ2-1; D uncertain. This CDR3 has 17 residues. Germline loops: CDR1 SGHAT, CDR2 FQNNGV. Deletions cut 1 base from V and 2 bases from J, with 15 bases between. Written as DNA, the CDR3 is TGTGCCAGCAGCTTAGTAGGTGCCATGGGCCCCTACAATGAGCAGTTCTTC. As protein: CASSLVGAMGPYNEQFF.

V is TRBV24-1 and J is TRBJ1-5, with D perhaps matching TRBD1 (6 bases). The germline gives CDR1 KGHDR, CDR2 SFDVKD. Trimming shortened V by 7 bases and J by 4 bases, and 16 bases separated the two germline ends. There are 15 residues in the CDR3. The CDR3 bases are TGTGCCACCAGCGCAGGTGAAAGGGGGAATCAGCCCCAGCATTTT. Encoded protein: CATSAGERGNQPQHF.

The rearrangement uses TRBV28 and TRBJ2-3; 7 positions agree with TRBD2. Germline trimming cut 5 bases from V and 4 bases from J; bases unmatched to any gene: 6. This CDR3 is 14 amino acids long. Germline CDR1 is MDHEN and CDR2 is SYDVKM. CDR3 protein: CASSSGGSADTQYF. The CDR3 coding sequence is TGTGCCAGCAGTAGCGGCGGGAGCGCAGATACGCAGTATTTT.

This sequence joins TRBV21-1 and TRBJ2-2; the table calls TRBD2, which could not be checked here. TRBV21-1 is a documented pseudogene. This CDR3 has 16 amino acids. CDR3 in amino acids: CASSKVAGVRAGELFF. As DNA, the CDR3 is TGTGCCAGCAGCAAAGTGGCGGGAGTAAGGGCCGGGGAGCTGTTTTTT.

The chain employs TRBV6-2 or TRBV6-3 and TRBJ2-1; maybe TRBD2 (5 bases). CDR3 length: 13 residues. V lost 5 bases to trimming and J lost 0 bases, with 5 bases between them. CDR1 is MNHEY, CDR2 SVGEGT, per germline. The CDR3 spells CASSRDSYNEQFF. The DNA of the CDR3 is TGTGCCAGCAGTCGGGACTCCTACAATGAGCAGTTCTTC.

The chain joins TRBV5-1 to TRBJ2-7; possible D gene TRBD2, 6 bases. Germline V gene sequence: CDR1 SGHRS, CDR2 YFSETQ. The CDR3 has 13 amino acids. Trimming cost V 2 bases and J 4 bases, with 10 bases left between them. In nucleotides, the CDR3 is TGCGCCAGCAGCTTCGGGAGCAATTACGAGCAGTACTTC. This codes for CASSFGSNYEQYF.

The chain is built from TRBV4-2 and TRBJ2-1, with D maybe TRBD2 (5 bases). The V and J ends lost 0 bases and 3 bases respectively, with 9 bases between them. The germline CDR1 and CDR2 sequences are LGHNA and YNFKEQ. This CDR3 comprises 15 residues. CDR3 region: CASSQETTLYNEQFF. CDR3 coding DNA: TGTGCCAGCAGCCAAGAGACTACCCTCTACAATGAGCAGTTCTTC.

CDR3 nucleotides: TGTGCCAGCAGTGTAAGGTTCACAGGAGAGACCCAGTACTTC. Amino acids: CASSVRFTGETQYF. The chain has TRBV2 and TRBJ2-5, with D maybe TRBD1 (5 bases). Trimming pared 4 bases from V and 4 bases from J, leaving 13 bases between. From germline, CDR1 is SNHLY and CDR2 FYNNEI. CDR3 length: 14 residues.

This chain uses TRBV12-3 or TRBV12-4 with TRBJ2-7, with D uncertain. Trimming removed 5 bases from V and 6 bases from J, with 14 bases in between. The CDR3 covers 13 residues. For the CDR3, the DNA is TGTGCCAGCAGTCTAGGACCCGGCGGCGAGCAGTACTTC. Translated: CASSLGPGGEQYF.

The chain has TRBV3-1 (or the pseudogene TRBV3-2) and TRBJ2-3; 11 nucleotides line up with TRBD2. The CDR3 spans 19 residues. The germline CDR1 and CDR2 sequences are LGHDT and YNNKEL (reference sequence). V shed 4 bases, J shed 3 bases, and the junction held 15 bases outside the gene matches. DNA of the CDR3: TGTGCCAGCAGCCTCGGGGGAACTAGCGGGAGAGGGGGAACAGATACGCAGTATTTT. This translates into CASSLGGTSGRGGTDTQYF.

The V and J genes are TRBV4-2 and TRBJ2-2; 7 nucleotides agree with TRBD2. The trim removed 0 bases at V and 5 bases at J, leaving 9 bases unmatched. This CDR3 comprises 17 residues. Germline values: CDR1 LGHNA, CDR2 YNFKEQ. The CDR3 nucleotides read TGTGCCAGCAGCCAAGATCGGGGGGAGGGCCGAACCGGGGAGCTGTTTTTT. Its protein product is CASSQDRGEGRTGELFF.

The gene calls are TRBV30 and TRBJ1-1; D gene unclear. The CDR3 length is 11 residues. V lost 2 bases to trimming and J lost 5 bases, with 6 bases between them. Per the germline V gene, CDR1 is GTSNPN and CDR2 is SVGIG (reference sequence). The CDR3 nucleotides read TGTGCCTGGAGTCCCCTTACTGAAGCTTTCTTT. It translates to CAWSPLTEAFF.

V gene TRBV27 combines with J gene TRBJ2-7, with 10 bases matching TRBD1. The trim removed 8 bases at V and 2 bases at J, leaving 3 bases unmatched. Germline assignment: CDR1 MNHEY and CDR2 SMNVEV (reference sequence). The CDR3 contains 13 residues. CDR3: CASRDRGTYEQYF. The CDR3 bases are TGTGCCAGCCGGGACAGGGGAACCTACGAGCAGTACTTC.

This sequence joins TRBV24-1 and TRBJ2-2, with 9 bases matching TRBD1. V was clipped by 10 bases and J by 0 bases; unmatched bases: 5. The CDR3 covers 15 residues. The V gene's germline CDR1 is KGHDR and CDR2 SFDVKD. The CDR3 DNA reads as TGTGCCACGGCGGGACAGGGCGCGAACACCGGGGAGCTGTTTTTT. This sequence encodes CATAGQGANTGELFF.

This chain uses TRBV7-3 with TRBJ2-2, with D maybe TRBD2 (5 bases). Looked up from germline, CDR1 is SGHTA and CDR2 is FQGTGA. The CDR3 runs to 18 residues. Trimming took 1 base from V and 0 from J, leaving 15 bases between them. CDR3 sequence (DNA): TGTGCCAGCAGCTTAATGTCCCTTAGCGCGACGAACACCGGGGAGCTGTTTTTT. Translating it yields CASSLMSLSATNTGELFF. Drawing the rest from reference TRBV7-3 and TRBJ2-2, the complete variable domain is GAGVSQTPSNKVTEKGKYVELRCDPISGHTALYWYRQSLGQGPEFLIYFQGTGAADDSGLPNDRFFAVRPEGSVSTLKIQRTERGDSAVYLCASSLMSLSATNTGELFFGEGSRLTVL.

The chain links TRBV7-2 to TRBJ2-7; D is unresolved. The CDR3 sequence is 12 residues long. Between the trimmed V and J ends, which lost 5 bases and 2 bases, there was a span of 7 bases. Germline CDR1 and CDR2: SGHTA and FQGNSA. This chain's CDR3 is CASSPGTYEQYF. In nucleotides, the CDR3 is TGTGCCAGCAGCCCCGGTACCTACGAGCAGTACTTC. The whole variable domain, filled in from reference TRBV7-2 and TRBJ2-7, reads GAGVSQSPSNKVTEKGKDVELRCDPISGHTALYWYRQSLGQGLEFLIYFQGNSAPDKSGLPSDRFSAERTGGSVSTLTIQRTQQEDSAVYLCASSPGTYEQYFGPGTRLTVT.

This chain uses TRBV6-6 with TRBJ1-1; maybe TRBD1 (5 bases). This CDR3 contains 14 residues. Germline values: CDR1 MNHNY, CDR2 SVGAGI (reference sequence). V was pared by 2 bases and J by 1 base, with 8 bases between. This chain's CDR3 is CASSYPGWNTEAFF. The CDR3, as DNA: TGTGCCAGCAGTTACCCAGGGTGGAACACTGAAGCTTTCTTT.